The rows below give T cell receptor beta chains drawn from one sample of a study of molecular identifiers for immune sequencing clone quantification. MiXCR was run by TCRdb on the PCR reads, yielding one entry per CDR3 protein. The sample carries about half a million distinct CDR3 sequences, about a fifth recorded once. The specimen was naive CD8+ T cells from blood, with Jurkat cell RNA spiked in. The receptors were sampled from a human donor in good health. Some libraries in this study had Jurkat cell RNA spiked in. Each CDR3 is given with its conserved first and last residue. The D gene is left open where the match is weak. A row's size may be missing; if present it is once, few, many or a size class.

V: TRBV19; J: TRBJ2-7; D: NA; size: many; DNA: TGTGCCAGCAGTTATCGCGACACCTCCTACGAGCAGTACTTC; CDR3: CASSYRDTSYEQYF
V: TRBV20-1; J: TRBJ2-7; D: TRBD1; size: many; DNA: TGCAGTGCTGCGAACCGAGGGACAGGGGGCGACCCCTACGAGCAGTACTTC; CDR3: CSAANRGTGGDPYEQYF
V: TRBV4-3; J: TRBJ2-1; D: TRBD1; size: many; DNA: TGCGCCAGCAGCCAAGAGACAGGGGCCTACAATGAGCAGTTCTTC; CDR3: CASSQETGAYNEQFF
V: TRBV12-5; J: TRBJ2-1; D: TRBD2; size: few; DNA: TGTGCTAGTGGTTCTGGACTAGCGGGGGCCTCCTACAATGAGCAGTTCTTC; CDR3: CASGSGLAGASYNEQFF
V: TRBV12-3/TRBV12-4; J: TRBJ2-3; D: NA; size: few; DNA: TGTGCCAGCAGTTTTCTGGGGCCCACAGATACGCAGTATTTT; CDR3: CASSFLGPTDTQYF
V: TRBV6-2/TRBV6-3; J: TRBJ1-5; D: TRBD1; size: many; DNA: TGTGCCAGCAGTAAATGGACAGGGCTCTATAGCAATCAGCCCCAGCATTTT; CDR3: CASSKWTGLYSNQPQHF
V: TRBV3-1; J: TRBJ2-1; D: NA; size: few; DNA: TGTGCCAGCAGCCAACGAACGGGGTACAATGAGCAGTTCTTC; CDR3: CASSQRTGYNEQFF
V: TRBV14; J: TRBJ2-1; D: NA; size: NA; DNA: TGTGCCAGCAGCCAAGGGGACAATGAGCAGTTCTTC; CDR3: CASSQGDNEQFF
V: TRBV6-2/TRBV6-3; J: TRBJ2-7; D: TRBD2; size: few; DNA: TGTGCCAGCAGTTCCCTATCCGGGACTAGCGGGTACTCCTACGAGCAGTACTTC; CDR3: CASSSLSGTSGYSYEQYF
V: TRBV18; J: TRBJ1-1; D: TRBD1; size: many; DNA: TGTGCCAGCTCACCAGGGACAGAAATTTGGGACACTGAAGCTTTCTTT; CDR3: CASSPGTEIWDTEAFF
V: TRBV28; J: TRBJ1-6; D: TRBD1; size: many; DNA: TGTGCCAGCGACGACAGGGACCGTTCACCCCTCCACTTT; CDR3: CASDDRDRSPLHF
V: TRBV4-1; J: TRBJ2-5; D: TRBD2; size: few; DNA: TGCGCCTGCAGCCAAGATATGGGACTAACAGAAGAGACCCAGTACTTC; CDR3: CACSQDMGLTEETQYF
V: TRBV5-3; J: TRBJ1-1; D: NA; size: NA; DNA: TGTGCCAGCAGTTTGGACCCCGGGGCAGGAACTGAAGCTTTCTTT; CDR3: CASSLDPGAGTEAFF
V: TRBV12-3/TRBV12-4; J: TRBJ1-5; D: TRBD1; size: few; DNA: TGTGCCAGCAGTCCAAGCCGGGACAGGGAGCGAAGGCCCCAGCATTTT; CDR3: CASSPSRDRERRPQHF
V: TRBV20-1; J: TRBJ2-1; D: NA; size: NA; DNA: TGCAGTACTAGAGACTACAATGAGCAGTTCTTC; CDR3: CSTRDYNEQFF
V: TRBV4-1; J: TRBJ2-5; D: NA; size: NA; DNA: TGCGCCAGCAGCCAAGAGAGGGGTGGGCTTCGAGAGACCCAGTACTTC; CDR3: CASSQERGGLRETQYF
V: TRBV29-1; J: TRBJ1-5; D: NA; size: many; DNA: TGCAGCGTTGAAGGGAGACACCCTAGCAATCAGCCCCAGCATTTT; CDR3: CSVEGRHPSNQPQHF
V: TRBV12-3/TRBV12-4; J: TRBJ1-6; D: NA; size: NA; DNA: TGTGCCAGCAGTTTCTCGGAAAATTCACCCCCCCACTTT; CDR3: CASSFSENSPPHF
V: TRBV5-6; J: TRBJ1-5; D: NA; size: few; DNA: TGTGCCAGCAGCACCACCACCGAGGGAAGAGGGCACAATCAGCCCCAGCATTTT; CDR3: CASSTTTEGRGHNQPQHF
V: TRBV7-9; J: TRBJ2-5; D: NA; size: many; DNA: TGTGCCAGCAGCCCCGGGGACCTGGGGCAAGAGACCCAGTACTTC; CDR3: CASSPGDLGQETQYF
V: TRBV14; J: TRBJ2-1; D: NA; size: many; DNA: TGTGCCAGCAGCCCGTCAATCGGGCAAGGGTACAATGAGCAGTTCTTC; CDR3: CASSPSIGQGYNEQFF
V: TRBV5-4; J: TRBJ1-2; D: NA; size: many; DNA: TGTGCCAGCAGCCAGGACCACAGGGCATACTATGGCTACACCTTC; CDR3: CASSQDHRAYYGYTF
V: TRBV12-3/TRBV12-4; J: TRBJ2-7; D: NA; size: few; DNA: TGTGCCAGCAGTTGGACTATCTACGAGCAGTACTTC; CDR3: CASSWTIYEQYF
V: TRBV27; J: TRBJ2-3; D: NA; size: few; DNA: TGTGCCAGCAGTTACTGGACAGCGATGGATACGCAGTATTTT; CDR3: CASSYWTAMDTQYF
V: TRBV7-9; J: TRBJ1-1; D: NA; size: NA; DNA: TGTGCCAGCAGCTTAGCGGGAAGATCCCCGAACACTGAAGCTTTCTTT; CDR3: CASSLAGRSPNTEAFF
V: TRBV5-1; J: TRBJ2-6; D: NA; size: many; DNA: TGCGCCAGCAGCTTGGACAGTCCCTTTATCCTTTCTGGGGCCAACGTCCTGACTTTC; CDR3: CASSLDSPFILSGANVLTF
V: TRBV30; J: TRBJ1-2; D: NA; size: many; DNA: TGTGCCTGGATGGAGGGGCTGTATGGCTACACCTTC; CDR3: CAWMEGLYGYTF
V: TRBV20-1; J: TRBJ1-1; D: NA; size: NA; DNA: TGCAGTGCTAGAGATGTGGGGTGGTCAGACACTGAAGCTTTCTTT; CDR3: CSARDVGWSDTEAFF
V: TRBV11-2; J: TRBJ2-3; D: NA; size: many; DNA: TGTGCCAGCAGCCCCTTGGGGTCAGGGGCCTTCACAGATACGCAGTATTTT; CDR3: CASSPLGSGAFTDTQYF
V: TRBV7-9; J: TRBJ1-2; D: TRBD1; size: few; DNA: TGTGCCAGCAGCTTAGGGCCAGGACAGGGGGCGAACTATGGCTACACCTTC; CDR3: CASSLGPGQGANYGYTF
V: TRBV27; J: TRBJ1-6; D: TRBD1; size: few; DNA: TGTGCCAGCAGTTTGGTGACAGGGTTTAGTTCACCCCTCCACTTT; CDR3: CASSLVTGFSSPLHF
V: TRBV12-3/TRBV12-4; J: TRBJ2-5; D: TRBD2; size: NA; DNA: TGTGCCAGCAGTTTGGAACTAGCGGCACAAGAGACCCAGTACTTC; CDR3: CASSLELAAQETQYF
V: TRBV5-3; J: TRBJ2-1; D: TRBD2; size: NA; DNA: TGTGCCAGCAGCTTGGGTCTAGCGGGAGGTGATGAGCAGTTCTTC; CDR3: CASSLGLAGGDEQFF
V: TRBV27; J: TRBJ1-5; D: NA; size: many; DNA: TGTGCCAGCAGTTTAAGGGGTAACAATCAGCCCCAGCATTTT; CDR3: CASSLRGNNQPQHF
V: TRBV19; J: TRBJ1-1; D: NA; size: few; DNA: TGTGCCAGTAGTATAAACACGAACACTAAAGCTTTCTTT; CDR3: CASSINTNTKAFF
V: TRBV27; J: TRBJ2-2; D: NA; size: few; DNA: TGTGCCAGCAGTCCCCGGGGTTCCGGGGAGCTGTTTTTT; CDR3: CASSPRGSGELFF
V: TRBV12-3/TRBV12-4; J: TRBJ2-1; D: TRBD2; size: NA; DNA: TGTGCCAGCCTTTCCGGGACTAGCGGGTACAATGAGCAGTTCTTC; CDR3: CASLSGTSGYNEQFF
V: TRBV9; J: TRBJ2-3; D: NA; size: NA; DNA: TGTGCCAGCAGCGGCCCAGGGGCAGATACGCAGTATTTT; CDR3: CASSGPGADTQYF
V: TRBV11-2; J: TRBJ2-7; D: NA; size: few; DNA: TGTGCCAGCAGCTCAACCGGCGGGCAGAAAGCCTACGAGCAGTACTTC; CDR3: CASSSTGGQKAYEQYF
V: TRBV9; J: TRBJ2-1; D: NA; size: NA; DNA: TGTGCCAGCAGCGAGGGGGGCAGCGCGCGGTACAATGAGCAGTTCTTC; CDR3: CASSEGGSARYNEQFF
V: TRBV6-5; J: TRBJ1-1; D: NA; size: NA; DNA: TGTGCCAGCAGTTACTTTGGCACTGACGCTTTCTTT; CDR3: CASSYFGTDAFF
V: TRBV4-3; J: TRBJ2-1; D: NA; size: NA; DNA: TGCGCCAGCAGCCAAGAATGGAGTGAAGTACTCGATGAGCAGTTCTTC; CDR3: CASSQEWSEVLDEQFF
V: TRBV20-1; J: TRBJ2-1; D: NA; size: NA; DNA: TGCAGTGCCTCTGGGGCTAGCGTCAGCTCCTACAATGAGCAGTTCTTC; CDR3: CSASGASVSSYNEQFF
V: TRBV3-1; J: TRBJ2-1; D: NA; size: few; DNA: TGTGCCAGCAGCCAAGCAAGCGATCTCACCTACAATGAGCAGTTCTTC; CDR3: CASSQASDLTYNEQFF
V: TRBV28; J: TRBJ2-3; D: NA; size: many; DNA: TGTGCCAGCAGTTTCTATAAGATTAACACAGATACGCAGTATTTT; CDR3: CASSFYKINTDTQYF
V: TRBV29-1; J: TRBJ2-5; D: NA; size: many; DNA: TGCAGCGTAGTTCCGTACGGGACCGAGACCCAGTACTTC; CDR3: CSVVPYGTETQYF
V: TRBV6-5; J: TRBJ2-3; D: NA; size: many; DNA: TGTGCCAGCAGTGTCTACCCCCGAGAGATAGATACGCAGTATTTT; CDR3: CASSVYPREIDTQYF
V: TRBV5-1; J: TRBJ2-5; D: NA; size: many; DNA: TGCGCCAGCAGCCACACGCAAAGGGTCCAAGAGACCCAGTACTTC; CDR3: CASSHTQRVQETQYF
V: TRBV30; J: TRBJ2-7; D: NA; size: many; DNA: TGTGCCTGGAGTGTACTCGGGCCCGGCGAGCAGTACTTC; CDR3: CAWSVLGPGEQYF
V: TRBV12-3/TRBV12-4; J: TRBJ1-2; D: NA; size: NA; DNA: TGTGCCAGCAGGAGCCTGTACCGCTACACCTTC; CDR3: CASRSLYRYTF
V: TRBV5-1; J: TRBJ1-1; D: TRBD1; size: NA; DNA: TGCGCCAGCAGCCTCGGGCAGGGGGCTCTTTTTGGCACTGAAGCTTTCTTT; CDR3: CASSLGQGALFGTEAFF